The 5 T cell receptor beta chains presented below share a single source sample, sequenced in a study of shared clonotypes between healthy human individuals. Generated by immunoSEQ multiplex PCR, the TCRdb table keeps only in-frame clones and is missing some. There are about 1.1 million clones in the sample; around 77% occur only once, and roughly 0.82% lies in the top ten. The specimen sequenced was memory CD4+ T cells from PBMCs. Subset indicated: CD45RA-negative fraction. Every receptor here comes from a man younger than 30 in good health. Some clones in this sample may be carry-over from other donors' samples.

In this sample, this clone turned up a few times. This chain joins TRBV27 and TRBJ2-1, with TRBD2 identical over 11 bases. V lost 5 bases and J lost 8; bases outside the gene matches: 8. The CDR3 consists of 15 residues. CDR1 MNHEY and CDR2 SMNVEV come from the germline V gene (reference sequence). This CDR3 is CASSPGLAGWDEQFF. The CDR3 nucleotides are TGTGCCAGCAGTCCCGGACTAGCGGGTTGGGATGAGCAGTTCTTC.

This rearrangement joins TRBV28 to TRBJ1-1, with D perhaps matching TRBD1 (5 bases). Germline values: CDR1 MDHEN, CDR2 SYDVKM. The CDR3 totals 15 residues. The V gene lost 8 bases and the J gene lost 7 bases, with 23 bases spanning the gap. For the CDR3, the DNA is TGTGCCAGCGGAACTCGCAACCCAGGGACCCTTGAAGCTTTCTTT. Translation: CASGTRNPGTLEAFF.

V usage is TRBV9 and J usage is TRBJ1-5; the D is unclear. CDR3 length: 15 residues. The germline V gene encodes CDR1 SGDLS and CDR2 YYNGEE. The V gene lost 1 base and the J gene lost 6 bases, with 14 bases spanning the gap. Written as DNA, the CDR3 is TGTGCCAGCAGCGTATCTTTTACCTCTGGTCAGCCCCAGCATTTT. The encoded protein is CASSVSFTSGQPQHF.

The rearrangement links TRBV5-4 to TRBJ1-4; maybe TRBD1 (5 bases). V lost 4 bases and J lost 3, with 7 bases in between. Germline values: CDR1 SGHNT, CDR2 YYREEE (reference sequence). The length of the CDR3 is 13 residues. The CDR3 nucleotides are TGTGCCAGCAGCCTGGGACCTAATGAAAAACTGTTTTTT. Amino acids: CASSLGPNEKLFF.

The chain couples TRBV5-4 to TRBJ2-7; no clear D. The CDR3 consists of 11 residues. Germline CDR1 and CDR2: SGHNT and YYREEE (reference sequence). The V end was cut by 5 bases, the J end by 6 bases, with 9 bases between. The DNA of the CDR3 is TGTGCCAGCAGTCACAACAGCGAGCAGTACTTC. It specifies CASSHNSEQYF.